The present T cell receptor (beta chain) was sequenced within a study of T-cell memory formation after mild COVID-19. Study context: Largely donor-specific TCR clusters were found.

Germline values: CDR1 DFQATT, CDR2 SNEGSKA (reference sequence). The CDR3 sequence is 13 residues long. V gave up 6 bases and J gave up 3 bases, with 12 bases separating them. Constant-segment primers served in 5'RACE that generated TCR alpha and TCR beta cDNA libraries bearing sample barcodes and UMIs. One entry per CDR3 protein results from TCRdb running MiXCR on the 5' RACE reads. The table has 45,000 to 55,000 distinct CDR3 sequences, roughly a tenth seen once. V usage is TRBV20-1 and J usage is TRBJ1-5; D is uncertain. Material for sequencing was PBMCs or a T cell subset sorted from them (not recorded which). The sequence was obtained from an adult woman who had mild COVID-19 (a few samples of this study predate the infection). Cell type and time point are not known. CDR3 coding DNA: TGCAGTGCCCTAGGGCCGTACAATCAGCCCCAGCATTTT. As protein: CSALGPYNQPQHF.